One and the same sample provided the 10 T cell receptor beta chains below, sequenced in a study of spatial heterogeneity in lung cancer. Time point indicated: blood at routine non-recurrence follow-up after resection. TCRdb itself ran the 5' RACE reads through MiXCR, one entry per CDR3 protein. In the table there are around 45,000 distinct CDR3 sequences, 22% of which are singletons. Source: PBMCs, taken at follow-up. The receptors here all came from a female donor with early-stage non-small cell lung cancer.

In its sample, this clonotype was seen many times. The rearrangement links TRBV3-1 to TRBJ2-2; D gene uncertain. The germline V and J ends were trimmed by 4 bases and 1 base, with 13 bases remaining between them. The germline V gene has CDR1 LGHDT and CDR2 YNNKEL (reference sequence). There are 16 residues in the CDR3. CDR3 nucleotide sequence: TGTGCCAGCAGCCCTCAGGCGGATAAGAACACCGGGGAGCTGTTTTTT. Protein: CASSPQADKNTGELFF. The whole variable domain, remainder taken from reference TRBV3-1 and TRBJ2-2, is DTAVSQTPKYLVTQMGNDKSIKCEQNLGHDTMYWYKQDSKKFLKIMFSYNNKELIINETVPNRFSPKSPDKAHLNLHINSLELGDSAVYFCASSPQADKNTGELFFGEGSRLTVL.

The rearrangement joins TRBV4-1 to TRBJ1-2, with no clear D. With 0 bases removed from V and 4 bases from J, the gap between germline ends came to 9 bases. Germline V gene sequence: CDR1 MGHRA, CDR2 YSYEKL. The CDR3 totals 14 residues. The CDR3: CASSQDWDLYGYTF. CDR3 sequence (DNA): TGCGCCAGCAGCCAAGATTGGGATCTCTATGGCTACACCTTC.

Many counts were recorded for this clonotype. The CDR3, as DNA: TGTGCCAGCACCTCCTGGAGGGGGCCGGACTACAATGAGCAGTTCTTC. It specifies CASTSWRGPDYNEQFF. The chain combines TRBV6-5 with TRBJ2-1, with D perhaps TRBD1 (7 bases). Germline CDR1 reads MNHEY; CDR2 reads SVGAGI. The CDR3 is 16 residues long. The V and J ends lost 7 bases and 3 bases respectively, with 19 bases between them.

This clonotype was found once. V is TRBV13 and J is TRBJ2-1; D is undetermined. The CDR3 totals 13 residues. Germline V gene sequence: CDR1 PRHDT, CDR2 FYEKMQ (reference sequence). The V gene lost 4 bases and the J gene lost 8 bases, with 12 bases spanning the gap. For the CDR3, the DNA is TGTGCCAGCAGCTCGCTAGGCATAGATGAGCAGTTCTTC. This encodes CASSSLGIDEQFF.

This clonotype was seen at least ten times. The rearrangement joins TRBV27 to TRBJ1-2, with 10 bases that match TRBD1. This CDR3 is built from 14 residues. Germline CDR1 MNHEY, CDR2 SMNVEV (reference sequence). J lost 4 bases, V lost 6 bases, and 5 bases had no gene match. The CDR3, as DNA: TGTGCCAGCAGGGGGAGGACAGGGGGCTATGGCTACACCTTC. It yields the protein CASRGRTGGYGYTF.

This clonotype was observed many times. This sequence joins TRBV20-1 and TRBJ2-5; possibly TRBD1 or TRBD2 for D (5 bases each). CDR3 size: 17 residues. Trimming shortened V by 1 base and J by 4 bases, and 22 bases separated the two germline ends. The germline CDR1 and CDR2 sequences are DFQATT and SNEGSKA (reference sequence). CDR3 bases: TGCAGTGCTAGAGGGCCGGCGTGGGGGAAGAGTGGAGAGACCCAGTACTTC. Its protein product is CSARGPAWGKSGETQYF.

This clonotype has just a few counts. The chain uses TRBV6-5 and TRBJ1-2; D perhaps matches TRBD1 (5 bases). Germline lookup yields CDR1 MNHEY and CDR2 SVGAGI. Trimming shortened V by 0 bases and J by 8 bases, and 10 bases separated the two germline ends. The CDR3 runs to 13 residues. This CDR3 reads CASSYSTVGGYTF. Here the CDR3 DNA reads TGTGCCAGCAGTTACTCGACAGTCGGCGGCTACACCTTC.

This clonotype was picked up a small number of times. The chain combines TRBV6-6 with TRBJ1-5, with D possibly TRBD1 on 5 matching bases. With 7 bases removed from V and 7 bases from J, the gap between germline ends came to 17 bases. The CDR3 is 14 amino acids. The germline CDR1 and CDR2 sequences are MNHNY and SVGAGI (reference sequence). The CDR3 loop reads CASTPQAGGQPQHF. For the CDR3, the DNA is TGTGCCAGCACCCCCCAGGCTGGGGGGCAGCCCCAGCATTTT.

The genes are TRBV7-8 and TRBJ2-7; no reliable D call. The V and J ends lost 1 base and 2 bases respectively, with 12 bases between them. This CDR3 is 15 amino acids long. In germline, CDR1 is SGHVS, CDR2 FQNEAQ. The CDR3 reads CASSLGADPTYEQYF. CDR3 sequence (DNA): TGTGCCAGCAGCTTAGGGGCGGACCCCACCTACGAGCAGTACTTC.

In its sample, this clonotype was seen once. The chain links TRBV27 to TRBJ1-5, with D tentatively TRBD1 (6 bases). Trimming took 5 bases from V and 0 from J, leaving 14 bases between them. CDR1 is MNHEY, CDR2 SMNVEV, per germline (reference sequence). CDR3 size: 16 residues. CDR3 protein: CASSQRTVYSNQPQHF. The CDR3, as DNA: TGTGCCAGCAGTCAACGGACAGTCTATAGCAATCAGCCCCAGCATTTT.